This T cell receptor beta chain was captured by sequencing in a study of graft-versus-host responses after intestinal transplantation. Across the whole study: Multivisceral, liver-intestinal, or isolated intestinal grafts were transplanted into recipients. Study-wide results and limits: GvH clones turned up in recipient marrow; some had shown up first in ileum or blood.

In regard to this clone: Its antigen is undetermined.

Profiling relied on immunoSEQ multiplex PCR, and the TCRdb table lists in-frame clones only, not all of them. Counted here are over 75,000 clones, roughly 86% occurring once; the ten biggest clones make up more than 1.4%. The V end lost 2 bases, the J end lost 0 bases, and 4 bases lay between the germline ends. Per germline, CDR1 LGHNA and CDR2 YSLEER. CDR3 length: 13 amino acids. The chain joins TRBV4-3 to TRBJ1-1; no clear D. The sequences come from PBMCs, collected 255 days after intestinal transplant. This sequence was found in a human patient who received an intestinal transplant, so some T cells may come from the graft donor. The CDR3 DNA sequence: TGCGCCAGCAGCCAATATTTGAACACTGAAGCTTTCTTT. Residues: CASSQYLNTEAFF.